The 10 T cell receptor beta chains below all came from one sample that was sequenced in a study of shared clonotypes between healthy human individuals. Assay: immunoSEQ multiplex PCR; the TCRdb copy retains only in-frame clones and omits some. The sample lists some 2,000,000 clones; roughly 94% were seen once. The material sequenced was naive CD4+ T cells sorted from blood. Subset here: CD45RA+ positively selected. These receptors came from a young man in good health.

The CDR3 DNA is TGTGCCAGCAGCGCAGGGAGGCCGAACACCGGGGAGCTGTTTTTT. This encodes CASSAGRPNTGELFF. This rearrangement joins TRBV2 to TRBJ2-2; TRBD2 is a possible D gene (6 bases). V lost 6 bases to trimming and J lost 0 bases, with 11 bases between them. The germline V gene encodes CDR1 SNHLY and CDR2 FYNNEI. The CDR3 extends over 15 amino acids.

The chain carries TRBV5-6 and TRBJ2-1, with TRBD2 matching 10 bases. This CDR3 is 16 amino acids long. V shed 4 bases, J shed 6 bases, and the junction held 10 bases outside the gene matches. Germline loops: CDR1 SGHDT, CDR2 YYEEEE. The CDR3 loop is CASSPERTSGFNEQFF. The DNA for the CDR3 is TGTGCCAGCAGCCCCGAAAGGACTAGCGGTTTCAATGAGCAGTTCTTC.

This chain links TRBV15 with TRBJ2-1; 11 bases line up with TRBD2. The CDR3 totals 20 residues. The germline V gene has CDR1 LNHNV and CDR2 YYDKDF (reference sequence). Losses at the gene ends were 4 bases for V and 6 bases for J; bases not matched to a gene: 20. This chain's CDR3 is CATSKGSGREGLGSRNEQFF. CDR3 nucleotide sequence: TGTGCCACCAGCAAAGGTAGCGGGAGGGAAGGGCTGGGGTCACGCAATGAGCAGTTCTTC. Drawing the rest from reference TRBV15 and TRBJ2-1, the complete variable domain is DAMVIQNPRYQVTQFGKPVTLSCSQTLNHNVMYWYQQKSSQAPKLLFHYYDKDFNNEADTPDNFQSRRPNTSFCFLDIRSPGLGDTAMYLCATSKGSGREGLGSRNEQFFGPGTRLTVL.

On this clone itself: Other nucleotide sequences in the sample specify the same CDR3. V usage is TRBV6-5 and J usage is TRBJ1-6, with D unclear. The CDR3 extends over 14 amino acids. Trimming removed 6 bases at V and 7 bases at J, with 13 bases between. CDR1 and CDR2 from the germline V gene are MNHEY and SVGAGI. Here the CDR3 DNA reads TGTGCCAGCAGCTACGGACGGCTCAATTCACCCCTCCACTTT. Its protein product is CASSYGRLNSPLHF.

Only one count was recorded for this clone. The chain employs TRBV19 and TRBJ2-7; 9 nucleotides agree with TRBD1. Germline lookup yields CDR1 LNHDA and CDR2 SQIVND (reference sequence). This CDR3 spans 13 amino acids. Trimming cost V 4 bases and J 7 bases; bases outside gene matches: 5. DNA of the CDR3: TGTGCCAGTAGTACTGGACAGGGGCGAGAGCAGTACTTC. Residues: CASSTGQGREQYF.

This sequence joins TRBV28 and TRBJ2-5, with 13 bases identical to TRBD2. V lost 5 bases to trimming and J lost 5 bases; unmatched junction nucleotides: 5. This CDR3 has 15 amino acids. Per germline, CDR1 MDHEN and CDR2 SYDVKM. CDR3 protein: CASSRGLAGYETQYF. Here the CDR3 DNA reads TGTGCCAGCAGTCGGGGACTAGCGGGGTATGAGACCCAGTACTTC.

The chain combines TRBV9 with TRBJ1-2, with TRBD1 as a possible D gene (6 bases). This CDR3 is 13 amino acids long. Germline-derived CDR1 and CDR2 are SGDLS and YYNGEE. Trimming took off 5 bases at V and 4 bases at J, with 12 bases between the two ends. The CDR3 loop is CASSSGAIYGYTF. The CDR3 DNA reads TGTGCCAGCAGTTCGGGGGCCATCTATGGCTACACCTTC.

About this clone itself: At one end the junction does not follow the germline gene, possibly because of a read error. The sample carries other DNA sequences with the same CDR3. The J gene is TRBJ2-5, the V gene TRBV7-7; tentative D call: TRBD1 (6 bases). The germline V gene has CDR1 SSHAT and CDR2 FNYEAQ (reference sequence). This CDR3 has 13 amino acids. CDR3 amino acids: CASSPQGQETQYF. CDR3 nucleotides: TGTGCTAGCAGCCCCCAGGGGCAAGAGACCCAGTACTTC.

V usage is TRBV11-1 and J usage is TRBJ2-7; D uncertain. CDR1 and CDR2 (germline): SGHAT, FQDESV (reference sequence). Trimming removed 5 bases at V and 3 bases at J, with 17 bases between. The CDR3 runs to 15 residues. The CDR3 spells CASSIGPVPDYEQYF. For the CDR3, the DNA is TGTGCCAGCAGCATCGGCCCCGTCCCTGACTACGAGCAGTACTTC.

The V gene is TRBV5-6, the J gene TRBJ1-2, with D hard to call. V lost 0 bases and J 1 base, leaving 10 bases between the germline ends. The length of the CDR3 is 15 residues. The V gene's germline CDR1 is SGHDT and CDR2 YYEEEE. CDR3 residues: CASSLGSPGNYGYTF. CDR3 DNA sequence: TGTGCCAGCAGCTTGGGTTCGCCGGGTAACTATGGCTACACCTTC.